This TCR beta chain was observed in a study of OX40 agonist ivuxolimab in advanced cancers. Study-level background: Patients were 82.7% male with ages about 23 to 79, mean approximately 58. One patient with hepatocellular carcinoma and two with cutaneous melanoma, three in all, had partial responses.

This clone was counted once. The antigen is undetermined. Clones were read by immunoSEQ multiplex PCR, and TCRdb kept only the in-frame ones, dropping some. The sample lists 50,000 to 70,000 clones; around 90% were seen once. Overall study results and limits: Clonal expansion among partial responders at 0.1-3.0 mg/kg ranked near the lowest.

Germline values: CDR1 SGHNT, CDR2 YYREEE (reference sequence). The CDR3 spans 15 residues. V trimming: 4 bases; J trimming: 1 base; junction bases outside the gene matches: 3. This rearrangement joins TRBV5-4 to TRBJ2-2; 8 bases map to TRBD1. This specimen was CD4+ or CD8+ T cells sorted from blood, taken in a trial of the OX40 agonist ivuxolimab. The clonotype comes from an adult with an advanced solid tumor such as melanoma, head and neck, liver or kidney cancer. CDR3 sequence reads: CASSRQGKNTGELFF. DNA of the CDR3: TGTGCCAGCAGCCGACAGGGGAAGAACACCGGGGAGCTGTTTTTT.